The rows below give T cell receptor beta chains drawn from one sample of a study of OX40 agonist ivuxolimab in advanced cancers. Generated by immunoSEQ multiplex PCR, the TCRdb table keeps only in-frame clones and is missing some. The sample lists around 50,000 clones, around 84% occurring once. The input for sequencing was CD4+ or CD8+ T cells sorted from blood, taken in a trial of the OX40 agonist ivuxolimab. The receptors stem from an adult with an advanced solid tumor such as melanoma, head and neck, liver or kidney cancer. Both conserved end residues are part of each CDR3. D genes are given only for firm matches. Where a row states a size, it is once, few, many or the class of an expanded clone; other rows omit it.

cdr3_length,j_call,clone_size,d_call,v_call,cdr3_aa,cdr3_nt
16,TRBJ1-2,NA,NA,TRBV5-1,CASYAGGVSRSYGYTF,TGCGCCAGCTACGCAGGAGGAGTATCTAGATCGTATGGCTACACCTTC
12,TRBJ1-1,NA,NA,TRBV30,CAWGGTNTEAFF,TGTGCCTGGGGGGGGACCAACACTGAAGCTTTCTTT
13,TRBJ2-2,NA,NA,TRBV30,CAWSFGGGGELFF,TGTGCCTGGAGTTTCGGCGGAGGGGGGGAGCTGTTTTTT
13,TRBJ1-5,NA,TRBD1,TRBV10-2,CASGDSSNQPQHF,TGCGCCAGCGGGGACAGTAGCAATCAGCCCCAGCATTTT
14,TRBJ2-1,NA,TRBD2,TRBV28,CASSFSGGFDEQFF,TGTGCCAGCAGTTTTTCGGGGGGTTTTGATGAGCAGTTCTTC
15,TRBJ2-5,NA,NA,TRBV7-9,CASSWRNHSQETQYF,TGTGCCAGCAGCTGGCGCAACCATTCCCAAGAGACCCAGTACTTC
19,TRBJ2-1,NA,TRBD1,TRBV7-2,CASTHSAGYGTDYRNEQFF,TGTGCCAGCACTCACTCAGCTGGGTACGGGACAGACTATAGAAATGAGCAGTTCTTC
16,TRBJ1-5,NA,NA,TRBV23-1,CASTPLGWRSNQPQHF,TGCGCCAGCACCCCTCTCGGTTGGCGAAGCAATCAGCCCCAGCATTTT
15,TRBJ2-2,NA,TRBD1,TRBV5-1,CASSLDRVNTGELFF,TGCGCCAGCAGCCTGGACAGGGTGAACACCGGGGAGCTGTTTTTT
13,TRBJ2-5,once,NA,TRBV6-5,CASKWNRKETQYF,TGTGCCAGCAAATGGAACAGAAAAGAGACCCAGTACTTC
12,TRBJ2-3,NA,NA,TRBV21-1,CASRLGESTQYF,TGTGCCAGCAGGCTGGGGGAAAGCACGCAGTATTTT
13,TRBJ2-3,NA,NA,TRBV9,CASSVDETDTQYF,TGTGCCAGCAGCGTAGACGAAACAGATACGCAGTATTTT
14,TRBJ2-1,once,NA,TRBV27,CASRDFGMSHEQFF,TGTGCCAGCCGGGACTTCGGGATGTCGCATGAGCAGTTCTTC
12,TRBJ1-1,NA,NA,TRBV30,CAWSHGGTEAFF,TGTGCCTGGAGTCACGGAGGCACTGAAGCTTTCTTT
15,TRBJ2-7,NA,TRBD2,TRBV4-3,CASSQDEASGYEQYF,TGCGCCAGCAGCCAAGATGAGGCTAGCGGCTACGAGCAGTACTTC
14,TRBJ1-4,NA,NA,TRBV7-9,CAGSTGGGAKKLFF,TGTGCCGGCAGCACCGGAGGGGGGGCGAAAAAACTGTTTTTT
20,TRBJ1-5,NA,NA,TRBV7-8,CASRLYPRGQGRDSNQPQHF,TGTGCCTCCCGCCTATACCCGCGAGGGCAGGGAAGGGATAGCAATCAGCCCCAGCATTTT
16,TRBJ2-7,NA,TRBD2,TRBV9,CASSGGGGAENYEQYF,TGTGCCAGCAGCGGTGGCGGGGGGGCCGAAAACTACGAGCAGTACTTC
17,TRBJ2-3,NA,NA,TRBV4-2,CASSQVASGARTDTQYF,TGTGCCAGCAGCCAAGTAGCGTCGGGGGCTCGCACAGATACGCAGTATTTT
13,TRBJ2-7,NA,NA,TRBV28,CASSPSGVHEQYF,TGTGCCAGCAGTCCATCAGGGGTCCACGAGCAGTACTTC
15,TRBJ1-4,once,NA,TRBV6-5,CASSYSWGLEEKLFF,TGTGCCAGCAGTTACTCGTGGGGTCTAGAGGAAAAACTGTTTTTT
14,TRBJ2-5,NA,TRBD2,TRBV13,CASSLAGGHETQYF,TGTGCCAGCAGCTTAGCGGGGGGGCATGAGACCCAGTACTTC
19,TRBJ2-3,NA,TRBD2,TRBV27,CASSLYSTSGGAITDTQYF,TGTGCCAGCAGTTTATACTCGACTAGCGGGGGGGCCATCACAGATACGCAGTATTTT
15,TRBJ1-2,NA,NA,TRBV4-3,CASSQEGVLGYGYTF,TGCGCCAGCAGCCAAGAGGGGGTATTGGGCTATGGCTACACCTTC
16,TRBJ2-2,NA,NA,TRBV9,CASSVGQFGRTGELFF,TGTGCCAGCAGCGTAGGTCAGTTTGGGCGTACCGGGGAGCTGTTTTTT